These 9 T cell receptor beta chains were sequenced from one sample in a study of PD-1 blockade in classical Hodgkin lymphoma. Generated by immunoSEQ multiplex PCR, the TCRdb table keeps only in-frame clones and is missing some. The data contain roughly 21,000 clones, roughly 85% of them singletons. Specified time point: cycle 4 day 1 (C4D1), after less than 7 weeks of nivolumab. All patients relapsed after autologous stem cell transplantation, and brentuximab vedotin exposure varied. The material sequenced was peripheral blood mononuclear cells (PBMCs), taken before the fourth cycle of nivolumab. The receptors originated from a human donor with classical Hodgkin lymphoma.

The chain recombines TRBV19 with TRBJ1-6; D unclear. Trimming shortened V by 5 bases and J by 9 bases, and 17 bases separated the two germline ends. Per the germline V gene, CDR1 is LNHDA and CDR2 is SQIVND (reference sequence). The CDR3 is 15 amino acids. The CDR3 here is CASSLSLSVGSPLHF. For the CDR3, the DNA is TGTGCCAGTAGTTTGTCTCTTAGTGTTGGTTCACCCCTCCACTTT.

V is TRBV7-2 and J is TRBJ1-2, with D possibly being TRBD1 (6 bases). The V end lost 1 base, the J end lost 4 bases, and 13 bases lay between the germline ends. The CDR3 is made up of 15 amino acids. Germline lookup yields CDR1 SGHTA and CDR2 FQGNSA. The CDR3, as DNA: TGTGCCAGCAGCTTAGGGGTGGGGGGCCTCTATGGCTACACCTTC. It encodes CASSLGVGGLYGYTF.

This clone was seen a handful of times. The V call is TRBV25-1, the J call TRBJ1-5; D is uncertain. Deletions cut 2 bases from V and 3 bases from J, with 8 bases between. CDR1 is MGHDK, CDR2 SYGVNS, per germline. The CDR3 runs 14 residues. DNA for the CDR3: TGTGCCAGCAGTGAAAGGATTTACAATCAGCCCCAGCATTTT. Translated: CASSERIYNQPQHF.

This clone appeared once. This rearrangement joins TRBV28 to TRBJ1-5; D unclear. The CDR3 runs to 12 residues. Germline V gives CDR1 MDHEN, CDR2 SYDVKM. V shed 4 bases and J shed 5 bases, with 6 bases lying between them. In nucleotides, the CDR3 is TGTGCCAGCAGTTCGGGCGATCAGCCCCAGCATTTT. As protein: CASSSGDQPQHF. Full variable domain (outside the CDR3, taken from reference TRBV28 and TRBJ1-5): DVKVTQSSRYLVKRTGEKVFLECVQDMDHENMFWYRQDPGLGLRLIYFSYDVKMKEKGDIPEGYSVSREKKERFSLILESASTNQTSMYLCASSSGDQPQHFGDGTRLSIL.

As concerns this clone: A junction end diverges from the germline sequence, so it may reflect a read error. The rearrangement joins TRBV25-1 to TRBJ2-5, with D uncertain. The CDR3 length is 14 residues. CDR1 MGHDK and CDR2 SYGVNS come from the germline V gene. In DNA, the CDR3 is TGTGCCAGCAGTGAATCGCCTGGAAGAGAGGCCCAGTACTTC. Translating gives CASSESPGREAQYF.

This chain joins TRBV29-1 and TRBJ1-5; the D gene is possibly TRBD1 (5 bases). Per germline, CDR1 SQVTM and CDR2 ANQGSEA. The CDR3 covers 16 residues. Trimming shortened V by 7 bases and J by 5 bases, and 24 bases separated the two germline ends. In DNA, the CDR3 is TGCAGCGATCTGTGGGGAGGACATAGAGGGGATCAGCCCCAGCATTTT. It translates to CSDLWGGHRGDQPQHF.

The CDR3 is CASSSDRGYEQFF. In DNA, the CDR3 is TGCGCCAGCAGCTCCGACAGGGGCTATGAGCAGTTCTTC. The chain combines TRBV4-3 with TRBJ2-1, with 8 bases fitting TRBD1. In germline, CDR1 is LGHNA, CDR2 YSLEER. The V segment lost 5 bases and the J segment 8 bases; nucleotides outside the gene matches: 5. This CDR3 has 13 residues.

The chain couples TRBV27 to TRBJ2-7; D uncertain. Trimming pared 6 bases from V and 1 base from J, leaving 13 bases between. Germline-derived CDR1 and CDR2 are MNHEY and SMNVEV (reference sequence). The CDR3 length is 14 residues. CDR3 coding DNA: TGTGCCAGCAGGCCCAGGATACAATCCTACGAGCAGTACTTC. This gives the protein CASRPRIQSYEQYF.

The chain links TRBV9 to TRBJ2-3; D is perhaps TRBD1 (5 bases). The CDR3 length is 14 residues. Trimming removed 0 bases from V and 3 bases from J, with 8 bases in between. Germline V CDR1 and CDR2: SGDLS, YYNGEE. The CDR3 DNA is TGTGCCAGCAGCGTAGGGGGCTGGACAGATACGCAGTATTTT. Its protein is CASSVGGWTDTQYF.